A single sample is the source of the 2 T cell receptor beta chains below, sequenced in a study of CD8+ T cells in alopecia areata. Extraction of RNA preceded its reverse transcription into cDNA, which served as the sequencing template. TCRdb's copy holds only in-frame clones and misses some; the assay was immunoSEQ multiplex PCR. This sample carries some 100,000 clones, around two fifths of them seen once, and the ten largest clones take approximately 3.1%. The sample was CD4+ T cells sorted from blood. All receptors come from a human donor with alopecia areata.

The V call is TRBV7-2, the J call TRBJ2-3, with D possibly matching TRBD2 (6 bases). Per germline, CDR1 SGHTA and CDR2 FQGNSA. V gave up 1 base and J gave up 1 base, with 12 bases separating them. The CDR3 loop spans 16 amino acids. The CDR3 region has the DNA TGTGCCAGCAGCTTAGGGACTAACTGGGGCACAGATACGCAGTATTTT. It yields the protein CASSLGTNWGTDTQYF.

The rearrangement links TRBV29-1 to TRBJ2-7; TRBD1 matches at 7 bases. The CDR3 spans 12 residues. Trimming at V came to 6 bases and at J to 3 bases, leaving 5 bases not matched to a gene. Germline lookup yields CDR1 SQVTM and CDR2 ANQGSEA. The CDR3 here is CSVTRDSYEQYF. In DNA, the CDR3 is TGCAGCGTGACCCGGGACAGCTACGAGCAGTACTTC.